Each of the 32 T cell receptor beta chains below was sequenced from the same sample in a study of blood T cells in healthy people across ages. It was with a sample-barcoded 5' primer and a J-beta primer mix that a second PCR of roughly 7 to 12 cycles was run. MiXCR, applied by TCRdb to the 5' RACE reads, yields one record per CDR3 protein. The repertoire holds under 750,000 distinct CDR3 sequences, around half seen once, with about 26% in the top ten. The sequencing sample was made of blood. These receptors all come from a man at least 80 years old in good health.

This chain links TRBV12-3 or TRBV12-4 with TRBJ2-3; TRBD2 aligns across 7 bases. J lost 2 bases, V lost 5 bases, and 4 bases had no gene match. The CDR3 sequence is 14 residues long. CDR3 residues: CASSRAGLTDTQYF. For the CDR3, the DNA is TGTGCCAGCAGTCGAGCGGGACTCACAGATACGCAGTATTTT.

This chain uses TRBV7-9 with TRBJ1-2, with D possibly being TRBD1 (6 bases). The CDR3 is 14 residues long. The V and J ends lost 5 bases and 4 bases respectively, with 14 bases between them. Germline CDR1 SEHNR, CDR2 FQNEAQ (reference sequence). In DNA form, the CDR3 reads TGTGCCAGCAGCGTAACAGGGACGGGCTATGGCTACACCTTC. Its translation is CASSVTGTGYGYTF.

The table lists this clonotype with a count of one. The chain employs TRBV11-1 and TRBJ2-3, with D perhaps TRBD2 (5 bases). The V end lost 6 bases, the J end lost 4 bases, and 20 bases lay between the germline ends. Germline-derived CDR1 and CDR2 are SGHAT and FQDESV (reference sequence). The CDR3 is 16 residues long. CDR3 region: CASSWAPSPGADTQYF. In nucleotides, the CDR3 is TGTGCCAGCAGTTGGGCGCCTAGTCCCGGGGCAGATACGCAGTATTTT.

The rearrangement joins TRBV13 to TRBJ2-1; a possible D gene is TRBD1 (6 bases). This CDR3 region has 16 residues. V lost 3 bases, J lost 0 bases, and 12 bases lay in between. CDR1 is PRHDT and CDR2 is FYEKMQ in the germline V gene (reference sequence). CDR3 loop: CASSFSTGSSYNEQFF. Written as DNA, the CDR3 is TGTGCCAGCAGCTTCTCGACAGGTTCCTCCTACAATGAGCAGTTCTTC.

V usage is TRBV6-5 and J usage is TRBJ2-1; a possible D gene is TRBD1 (6 bases). V gave up 0 bases and J gave up 1 base, with 13 bases separating them. The length of the CDR3 is 17 residues. Germline loops: CDR1 MNHEY, CDR2 SVGAGI. The CDR3 sequence: CASSYSGRGRSYNEQFF. DNA of the CDR3: TGTGCCAGCAGTTACTCGGGCAGGGGTAGGTCCTACAATGAGCAGTTCTTC.

At least ten counts were recorded for this clonotype. A read error may account for a junction end that differs from germline. This chain connects TRBV7-9 to TRBJ1-2; D unclear. Germline values: CDR1 SEHNR, CDR2 FQNEAQ (reference sequence). CDR3 length equals 16 residues. This chain's CDR3 is CASSLALSPGSNGYTF. CDR3 DNA: TGTGCCAGCAGTTTAGCACTTTCGCCGGGATCAAATGGCTACACCTTC.

This clonotype was seen more than once but under ten times. The chain recombines TRBV7-2 with TRBJ2-3; the D call may be TRBD1 or TRBD2 (5 bases each). The CDR3 consists of 16 residues. Trimming cost V 3 bases and J 7 bases, with 20 bases left between them. Looked up from germline, CDR1 is SGHTA and CDR2 is FQGNSA. CDR3 DNA sequence: TGTGCCAGCAGCTTTAGTGGGGGTGGGGAGACTAATACGCAGTATTTT. Residues: CASSFSGGGETNTQYF.

Notes on this clonotype: This may be a read error, as it is one base from a much larger clone. This chain links TRBV6-5 with TRBJ1-3, with unresolved D. This CDR3 contains 15 residues. Germline lookup yields CDR1 MNHEY and CDR2 SVGAGI. V lost 0 bases and J lost 6, with 12 bases in between. CDR3 DNA: TGTGCCAGCAGTTACTCCGCGGCAGCTGCAAACACCATATATTTT. Its protein is CASSYSAAAANTIYF.

This clonotype came up many times. The chain uses TRBV6-6 and TRBJ1-2, with D uncertain. Trimming took off 6 bases at V and 3 bases at J, with 14 bases between the two ends. This CDR3 contains 14 residues. CDR1 is MNHNY, CDR2 SVGAGI, per germline (reference sequence). The CDR3 DNA is TGTGCCAGCAGCGCCCTTGAGGGTGACTATGGCTACACCTTC. Its translation: CASSALEGDYGYTF.

The chain is built from TRBV7-9 and TRBJ2-1, with D hard to call. With 3 bases removed from V and 10 bases from J, the gap between germline ends came to 13 bases. Germline CDR1 reads SEHNR; CDR2 reads FQNEAQ (reference sequence). The CDR3 sequence is 13 residues long. The CDR3 protein is CASSFVEEREQFF. DNA of the CDR3: TGTGCCAGCAGCTTCGTCGAGGAGCGAGAGCAGTTCTTC.

This clonotype was seen a handful of times. The chain has TRBV7-2 and TRBJ2-5; 8 positions agree with TRBD1. CDR3 size: 15 residues. J was trimmed by 5 bases and V by 5 bases; bases with no gene match: 10. The germline V gene has CDR1 SGHTA and CDR2 FQGNSA. The CDR3 region is CASSLLGQGGETQYF. As DNA, the CDR3 is TGTGCCAGCAGCCTCCTCGGACAGGGTGGGGAGACCCAGTACTTC. Full variable domain (outside the CDR3, taken from reference TRBV7-2 and TRBJ2-5): GAGVSQSPSNKVTEKGKDVELRCDPISGHTALYWYRQSLGQGLEFLIYFQGNSAPDKSGLPSDRFSAERTGGSVSTLTIQRTQQEDSAVYLCASSLLGQGGETQYFGPGTRLLVL.

The gene calls are TRBV2 and TRBJ2-4; 9 positions match TRBD2. The J call may be in error: the DNA end matches TRBJ2-7 better. The CDR3 loop spans 16 amino acids. Germline values: CDR1 SNHLY, CDR2 FYNNEI. This CDR3 is CASSKDSGGSTHEQYF. CDR3 DNA: TGTGCCAGCAGTAAGGACAGCGGGGGGTCGACCCACGAGCAGTACTTC.

The V call is TRBV20-1, the J call TRBJ1-2; 9 bases fit TRBD1. Trimming cost V 4 bases and J 8 bases; bases outside gene matches: 11. In germline, CDR1 is DFQATT, CDR2 SNEGSKA (reference sequence). There are 14 residues in the CDR3. The CDR3 loop reads CSATPTQGAGGYTF. The CDR3, as DNA: TGCAGTGCTACCCCGACACAGGGGGCGGGAGGCTACACCTTC.

The rearrangement uses TRBV5-1 and TRBJ1-4, with 12 bases aligning to TRBD1. Germline V lookup: CDR1 SGHRS, CDR2 YFSETQ. The CDR3 extends over 18 amino acids. The trim removed 4 bases at V and 5 bases at J, leaving 12 bases unmatched. The CDR3, as DNA: TGCGCCAGCAGCCACCCGGGACAGGGGGCGCCGGGGAATGAAAAACTGTTTTTT. Its protein is CASSHPGQGAPGNEKLFF.

V and J are TRBV18 and TRBJ2-1; no clear D gene. The V end lost 4 bases, the J end lost 5 bases, and 9 bases lay between the germline ends. The CDR3 totals 13 residues. Germline values: CDR1 KGHSH, CDR2 LQKENI. CDR3 in DNA: TGTGCCAGCTCACTCCACCGGGACAATGAGCAGTTCTTC. It specifies CASSLHRDNEQFF.

The chain carries TRBV18 and TRBJ1-5; 11 bases match TRBD1. The V gene's germline CDR1 is KGHSH and CDR2 LQKENI. Germline trimming cut 5 bases from V and 1 base from J; bases unmatched to any gene: 4. This CDR3 comprises 16 residues. This CDR3 is CASSAGQGESNQPQHF. CDR3 nucleotide sequence: TGTGCCAGCTCAGCGGGACAGGGGGAAAGCAATCAGCCCCAGCATTTT.

The table lists this clonotype with a count of one. The chain employs TRBV4-3 and TRBJ1-4, with 10 bases lining up with TRBD1. Losses at the gene ends were 0 bases for V and 7 bases for J; bases not matched to a gene: 8. CDR1 is LGHNA and CDR2 is YSLEER in the germline V gene. CDR3 size: 17 residues. CDR3 nucleotides: TGCGCCAGCAGCCAAGATTGGACAGGGGGGTTAGTTGAAAAACTGTTTTTT. Its translation: CASSQDWTGGLVEKLFF.

V and J are TRBV11-2 and TRBJ1-4; perhaps TRBD1 as D (5 bases). V was pared by 4 bases and J by 2 bases, with 8 bases between. Germline V gene data show CDR1 as SGHAT and CDR2 as FQNNGV. There are 14 residues in the CDR3. The DNA for the CDR3 is TGTGCCAGCAGCTCAGGGTGGACTAATGAAAAACTGTTTTTT. Translating gives CASSSGWTNEKLFF.

A word on this clonotype: One end of the junction fails to match germline, which may point to a read error. The gene calls are TRBV7-9 and TRBJ2-3; D unclear. The CDR3 consists of 15 residues. Germline V gene lookup returns CDR1 SEHNR and CDR2 FQNEAQ (reference sequence). The CDR3 here is CASCLASGSGDTQYF. CDR3 DNA sequence: TGTGCCAGCTGCTTAGCCTCGGGTAGTGGGGATACGCAGTATTTT.

This chain links TRBV29-1 with TRBJ2-5; D not certain. CDR3 length: 12 residues. V was cut by 4 bases and J by 11 bases, with 17 bases left in between. Germline loops: CDR1 SQVTM, CDR2 ANQGSEA. CDR3 nucleotides: TGCAGCGTTGTCGTTACCCCCAATGAGCAGTACTTC. Its translation is CSVVVTPNEQYF.

The genes are TRBV20-1 and TRBJ2-1; 14 bases are shared with TRBD2. J lost 9 bases, V lost 5 bases, and 9 bases had no gene match. Germline lookup yields CDR1 DFQATT and CDR2 SNEGSKA (reference sequence). CDR3 length: 15 residues. CDR3 region: CSALRGLAGGGEQFF. CDR3 DNA: TGCAGTGCTCTACGAGGACTAGCGGGGGGAGGTGAGCAGTTCTTC.

The V gene is TRBV29-1, the J gene TRBJ2-6; perhaps TRBD2 as D (6 bases). Trimming cost V 3 bases and J 0 bases, with 12 bases left between them. This CDR3 is 16 amino acids long. Germline V gene data show CDR1 as SQVTM and CDR2 as ANQGSEA. CDR3 DNA sequence: TGCAGCGTTGATTTTAGCGGAACCTCTGGGGCCAACGTCCTGACTTTC. This encodes CSVDFSGTSGANVLTF.

This clonotype showed up just a few times. The CDR3 here is CAIGSGTDPTDTQYF. Written as DNA, the CDR3 is TGTGCCATCGGGAGCGGGACTGACCCCACAGATACGCAGTATTTT. V gene TRBV10-3 combines with J gene TRBJ2-3; 7 positions match TRBD2. The CDR3 is made up of 15 amino acids. Germline values: CDR1 ENHRY, CDR2 SYGVKD. V was clipped by 8 bases and J by 2 bases; unmatched bases: 10.

The chain employs TRBV25-1 and TRBJ1-2; D not resolved. There are 12 residues in the CDR3. V gave up 10 bases and J gave up 5 bases, with 14 bases separating them. Germline CDR1 is MGHDK and CDR2 is SYGVNS. This CDR3 reads CATNFGRYGYTF. DNA for the CDR3: TGTGCCACCAATTTCGGGAGATATGGCTACACCTTC.

The table lists this clonotype with a count of one. V usage is TRBV29-1 and J usage is TRBJ1-4, with D tentatively TRBD1 (6 bases). The CDR3 length is 13 residues. V lost 7 bases and J lost 6, with 15 bases in between. The germline CDR1 and CDR2 sequences are SQVTM and ANQGSEA. This CDR3 reads CSAGGGADEKLFF. CDR3 in DNA: TGCAGCGCAGGCGGGGGCGCGGATGAAAAACTGTTTTTT.

This clonotype showed up just a few times. The chain recombines TRBV29-1 with TRBJ2-5; D gene ambiguous. The CDR3 consists of 11 residues. Trimming left V 3 bases short and J 3 bases short, with 5 bases between. CDR1 is SQVTM and CDR2 is ANQGSEA in the germline V gene. The DNA for the CDR3 is TGCAGCGTTGACAGGAAAGAGACCCAGTACTTC. It is translated as CSVDRKETQYF.

This clonotype was found a few times. This chain connects TRBV9 to TRBJ2-3, with 14 bases fitting TRBD2. The CDR3 totals 19 residues. The germline V gene encodes CDR1 SGDLS and CDR2 YYNGEE. The V gene end was trimmed by 3 bases and the J gene end by 2 bases; junction bases not matched to a gene: 11. Here the CDR3 DNA reads TGTGCCAGCAGCGGGCGGGGACTAGCGGGAGTACCTCTCACAGATACGCAGTATTTT. Translating gives CASSGRGLAGVPLTDTQYF.

This clonotype was found a few times. J is TRBJ2-5 and V is TRBV6-5, with D tentatively TRBD1 (6 bases). The J call is uncertain, as TRBJ2-4 better fits the DNA end. Per the germline V gene, CDR1 is MNHEY and CDR2 is SVGAGI. This CDR3 has 15 amino acids. The CDR3 nucleotides are TGTGCCAGCAGTTACGGGGGCAGGGGATTTGGCATTCAGTACTTC. Residues: CASSYGGRGFGIQYF.

J is TRBJ2-1 and V is TRBV20-1; 11 bases map to TRBD2. The trim removed 0 bases at V and 7 bases at J, leaving 5 bases unmatched. Germline V gives CDR1 DFQATT, CDR2 SNEGSKA (reference sequence). The CDR3 has 15 amino acids. The CDR3, as DNA: TGCAGTGCTAGAGATCAGGTAGCGGGAGGGAATGAGCAGTTCTTC. Its protein product is CSARDQVAGGNEQFF.

The V and J genes are TRBV29-1 and TRBJ2-7; tentatively, D is TRBD1 or TRBD2 (5 bases each). Germline V gene lookup returns CDR1 SQVTM and CDR2 ANQGSEA. V was cut by 3 bases and J by 4 bases, with 13 bases left in between. This CDR3 is 13 amino acids long. This CDR3 is CSVDLGREYEQYF. The CDR3, as DNA: TGCAGCGTTGATTTGGGCAGGGAGTACGAGCAGTACTTC.

This clonotype appeared a few times. The genes are TRBV20-1 and TRBJ2-7, with 7 bases identical to TRBD1. Germline values: CDR1 DFQATT, CDR2 SNEGSKA (reference sequence). The V segment lost 3 bases and the J segment 0 bases; nucleotides outside the gene matches: 5. The length of the CDR3 is 14 residues. CDR3 sequence (DNA): TGCAGTGCTAGCCCGGGACAGTCCTCCTACGAGCAGTACTTC. Translated: CSASPGQSSYEQYF.

The chain joins TRBV7-9 to TRBJ1-4; TRBD1 might be the D (5 bases). This CDR3 region has 16 residues. CDR1 is SEHNR, CDR2 FQNEAQ, per germline (reference sequence). V was pared by 5 bases and J by 0 bases, with 13 bases between. The CDR3, as DNA: TGTGCCAGCAGCCTTCGGGACCTCCCAACTAATGAAAAACTGTTTTTT. As protein: CASSLRDLPTNEKLFF.